The 27 T cell receptor beta chains below all came from one sample that was sequenced in a study of CD8+CD57+ T cells in acquired aplastic anemia. The study profiled TCR beta VDJ and CDR3 using genomic DNA as template. TCRdb re-called the reads with MiXCR, one entry per CDR3 protein. The sample contains about 190,000 distinct CDR3 sequences, roughly 56% of which appear only once. Sequences were obtained from sorted CD4+, CD8+, or CD8+CD57+ T cells (not recorded which) from PBMCs. The origin of the receptors is a human donor in good health, serving as a control.

V and J are TRBV5-6 and TRBJ1-1, with D possibly matching TRBD1 (5 bases). Trimming cost V 2 bases and J 0 bases, with 17 bases left between them. CDR1 is SGHDT, CDR2 YYEEEE, per germline. This CDR3 region has 17 residues. DNA of the CDR3: TGTGCCAGCAGCTTCGAGGGTTGGGGGGAGGTGAACACTGAAGCTTTCTTT. It specifies CASSFEGWGEVNTEAFF. Looking up the rest from reference TRBV5-6 and TRBJ1-1 gives the full variable domain: DAGVTQSPTHLIKTRGQQVTLRCSPKSGHDTVSWYQQALGQGPQFIFQYYEEEERQRGNFPDRFSGHQFPNYSSELNVNALLLGDSALYLCASSFEGWGEVNTEAFFGQGTRLTVV.

CDR3 nucleotides: TGTGCCAGCAGCCCGCGGACAGGTACTACCTACGAGCAGTACTTC. Its protein is CASSPRTGTTYEQYF. This chain uses TRBV14 with TRBJ2-7, with 7 bases fitting TRBD1. The germline V gene encodes CDR1 SGHDN and CDR2 FVKESK. The CDR3 is 15 amino acids. Trimming cost V 4 bases and J 2 bases; bases outside gene matches: 8. Full variable domain (rest looked up from reference TRBV14 and TRBJ2-7): EAGVTQFPSHSVIEKGQTVTLRCDPISGHDNLYWYRRVMGKEIKFLLHFVKESKQDESGMPNNRFLAERTGGTYSTLKVQPAELEDSGVYFCASSPRTGTTYEQYFGPGTRLTVT.

The gene calls are TRBV7-2 and TRBJ2-3, with D possibly TRBD2 on 5 matching bases. The CDR3 length is 13 residues. Germline CDR1 reads SGHTA; CDR2 reads FQGNSA. Trimming cost V 8 bases and J 5 bases, with 14 bases left between them. The chain's CDR3 is CASSLEVRDTQYF. The CDR3 nucleotides read TGTGCCAGCTCACTGGAGGTGAGAGATACGCAGTATTTT.

A single count supports this clonotype. The genes are TRBV7-2 and TRBJ1-1; 7 positions agree with TRBD1. J gave up 5 bases and V 4 bases, and 16 bases lay outside the gene matches. Per the germline V gene, CDR1 is SGHTA and CDR2 is FQGNSA. The CDR3 is made up of 17 amino acids. The CDR3 region has the DNA TGTGCCAGCAGCTCCCAGAAGGGGGCCCAGTTGAGAACTGAAGCTTTCTTT. It is translated as CASSSQKGAQLRTEAFF.

In regard to this clonotype: A much larger clone differs from this one at a single base, so this may be a read error. This chain uses TRBV7-2 with TRBJ2-1; possibly TRBD2 for D (8 bases). Germline V gene sequence: CDR1 SGHTA, CDR2 FQGNSA. V shed 4 bases and J shed 1 base, with 17 bases lying between them. The CDR3 contains 17 residues. The CDR3 DNA sequence: TGTGCCAGCAGCTGGACTAGCAGGGGGACTTCCTACAATGAGCAGTTCTTC. This codes for CASSWTSRGTSYNEQFF.

This clonotype was detected only once. This could be a read error, since a much larger clone is one nucleotide away. This chain links TRBV6-4 with TRBJ2-6, with D perhaps matching TRBD1 (5 bases). Germline values: CDR1 MRHNA, CDR2 SNTAGT. This CDR3 comprises 15 residues. The CDR3 region has the DNA TGTGCCAGCAGTTTCTCGTCCTCTGGGGCCAACGTCCTGGCTTTC. Amino acids: CASSFSSSGANVLAF.

This chain joins TRBV7-2 and TRBJ2-5; 13 bases align to TRBD2. Trimming at V came to 4 bases and at J to 4 bases, leaving 6 bases not matched to a gene. CDR3 size: 16 residues. CDR1 is SGHTA and CDR2 is FQGNSA in the germline V gene. This chain's CDR3 is CASSSGLAGVGETQYF. The CDR3 DNA follows: TGTGCCAGCAGCTCAGGACTAGCGGGAGTAGGAGAGACCCAGTACTTC. Using reference TRBV7-2 and TRBJ2-5 for the parts outside the CDR3, the full variable domain is GAGVSQSPSNKVTEKGKDVELRCDPISGHTALYWYRQSLGQGLEFLIYFQGNSAPDKSGLPSDRFSAERTGGSVSTLTIQRTQQEDSAVYLCASSSGLAGVGETQYFGPGTRLLVL.

Points on this clonotype: The junction shows a germline mismatch at one end, possibly a read error. This chain uses TRBV5-1 with TRBJ1-1, with D tentatively TRBD1 (5 bases). The CDR3 totals 14 residues. CDR1 SGHRS and CDR2 YFSETQ come from the germline V gene. CDR3 sequence: CASSLDSMNTEVFF. The CDR3 bases are TGCGCCAGCAGCCTCGACAGTATGAACACTGAAGTTTTCTTT.

The genes are TRBV5-1 and TRBJ2-5; possibly TRBD1 for D (5 bases). The CDR3 covers 13 residues. Trimming shortened V by 4 bases and J by 1 base, and 8 bases separated the two germline ends. Germline CDR1 SGHRS, CDR2 YFSETQ. The chain's CDR3 is CASSQQGQETQYF. CDR3 nucleotides: TGCGCCAGCAGCCAGCAGGGCCAAGAGACCCAGTACTTC.

As to this clonotype: Its ends do not fully match the called genes, so a read error is possible. The chain joins TRBV7-2 to TRBJ2-1; 13 bases agree with TRBD2. From germline, CDR1 is SGHTA and CDR2 FQGNSA. The CDR3 runs to 15 residues. CDR3 region: CAGSPLAGGYNEQFF. The DNA for the CDR3 is TGTGCCGGCAGCCCACTAGCGGGGGGGTACAATGAGCAGTTCTTC.

This clonotype was detected only a few times. This chain joins TRBV18 and TRBJ2-7; D uncertain. V lost 5 bases and J lost 3, with 14 bases in between. Germline assignment: CDR1 KGHSH and CDR2 LQKENI. The CDR3 length is 14 residues. CDR3 nucleotides: TGTGCCAGCTCATCGAACCGGGCCAGCTACGAGCAGTACTTC. The encoded protein is CASSSNRASYEQYF.

The CDR3 loop is CSASRVGLTEAFF. CDR3 coding DNA: TGCAGTGCTAGTCGGGTTGGGCTCACTGAAGCTTTCTTT. The chain couples TRBV20-1 to TRBJ1-1; D ambiguous. V was cut by 3 bases and J by 4 bases, with 12 bases left in between. This CDR3 comprises 13 residues. Germline V gene lookup returns CDR1 DFQATT and CDR2 SNEGSKA (reference sequence).

V usage is TRBV5-1 and J usage is TRBJ2-1; D ambiguous. CDR1 and CDR2 from the germline V gene are SGHRS and YFSETQ. The CDR3 runs to 14 residues. V lost 0 bases and J 8 bases, leaving 12 bases between the germline ends. CDR3: CASSLGHSVHEQFF. The CDR3 nucleotides are TGCGCCAGCAGCTTGGGACACAGTGTACATGAGCAGTTCTTC.

In this sample, this clonotype turned up many times. The chain is built from TRBV14 and TRBJ2-5, with a weak D call TRBD1 (5 bases). The CDR3 covers 14 residues. Germline loops: CDR1 SGHDN, CDR2 FVKESK. With 1 base removed from V and 5 bases from J, the gap between germline ends came to 11 bases. CDR3 nucleotide sequence: TGTGCCAGCAGCCAAGTTGCAGGGTGGGAGACCCAGTACTTC. Its protein product is CASSQVAGWETQYF.

The sample holds a few counts of this clonotype. The chain couples TRBV28 to TRBJ2-7; 9 bases line up with TRBD1. CDR1 and CDR2 (germline): MDHEN, SYDVKM. J was trimmed by 0 bases and V by 7 bases; bases with no gene match: 7. The CDR3 totals 15 residues. CDR3 residues: CASKIQGAGSYEQYF. CDR3 nucleotide sequence: TGTGCCAGCAAGATACAGGGGGCGGGCTCCTACGAGCAGTACTTC.

This clonotype was seen repeatedly, ten times or more. The rearrangement links TRBV9 to TRBJ2-7; D may correspond to TRBD1 or TRBD2 (7 bases each). V lost 0 bases and J 3 bases, leaving 13 bases between the germline ends. This CDR3 spans 15 amino acids. The germline V gene encodes CDR1 SGDLS and CDR2 YYNGEE. CDR3 sequence reads: CASSVATGEGYEQYF. The CDR3 nucleotides are TGTGCCAGCAGCGTAGCTACAGGGGAGGGCTACGAGCAGTACTTC.

The DNA of the CDR3 is TGTGCCAGCAGCTTAGCGTCCAGCCCCACAGATACGCAGTATTTT. Encoded protein: CASSLASSPTDTQYF. The gene calls are TRBV7-9 and TRBJ2-3; D remains unclear. Per the germline V gene, CDR1 is SEHNR and CDR2 is FQNEAQ (reference sequence). V lost 0 bases and J 2 bases, leaving 9 bases between the germline ends. The CDR3 runs 15 residues.

The chain links TRBV7-8 to TRBJ1-2; D is uncertain. Germline CDR1 reads SGHVS; CDR2 reads FQNEAQ. The CDR3 is made up of 14 amino acids. V was shortened by 5 bases and J by 4 bases, with 14 bases between the two germline ends. In DNA, the CDR3 is TGTGCCAGCAGCGCAACGGACCGACTCTATGGCTACACCTTC. Its translation: CASSATDRLYGYTF.

This clonotype appeared many times. This chain uses TRBV6-5 with TRBJ1-1; TRBD1 matches at 8 bases. The ends lost 3 bases at V and 4 bases at J; junction bases unmatched: 4. CDR1 and CDR2 (germline): MNHEY, SVGAGI. The CDR3 extends over 14 amino acids. CDR3 region: CASSYLQGATEAFF. The CDR3 region has the DNA TGTGCCAGCAGTTATCTTCAGGGGGCCACTGAAGCTTTCTTT.

Turning to this clonotype: Germline is not matched at one junction end, which may reflect a read error. J is TRBJ2-5 and V is TRBV23-1; 7 bases fit TRBD1. TRBV23-1 is flagged as an ORF with uncertain function. The CDR3 runs 15 residues. CDR3: CASSSRQGTKETQYF. The DNA of the CDR3 is TGTGCCAGCAGCTCGAGACAGGGAACTAAAGAGACCCAGTACTTC.

This chain links TRBV20-1 with TRBJ2-3; the D gene is possibly TRBD2 (6 bases). Trimming left V 3 bases short and J 1 base short, with 20 bases between. Germline-derived CDR1 and CDR2 are DFQATT and SNEGSKA (reference sequence). There are 17 residues in the CDR3. CDR3 in amino acids: CSASAGLDYPGTDTQYF. CDR3 coding DNA: TGCAGTGCTAGTGCCGGGCTGGACTACCCTGGCACAGATACGCAGTATTTT.

Concerning this clonotype: Compared with germline, one end of the junction differs, possibly owing to a read error. The chain couples TRBV5-4 to TRBJ1-4; D possibly corresponds to TRBD1 (6 bases). Germline CDR1 reads SGHNT; CDR2 reads YYREEE (reference sequence). The CDR3 totals 17 residues. CDR3 loop: CASGFGGAGATNEKLFF. Here the CDR3 DNA reads TGTGCCAGCGGCTTCGGGGGCGCGGGGGCAACTAATGAAAAACTGTTTTTT.

This clonotype was found many times. The V call is TRBV24-1, the J call TRBJ2-2; weak D call: TRBD1 (6 bases). Trimming removed 9 bases at V and 4 bases at J, with 8 bases between. Germline V gene data show CDR1 as KGHDR and CDR2 as SFDVKD. The CDR3 length is 12 residues. The CDR3 sequence is CATGQFTGELFF. The DNA of the CDR3 is TGTGCCACCGGACAGTTCACCGGGGAGCTGTTTTTT.

This clonotype showed up many times. The chain is built from TRBV24-1 and TRBJ2-5, with 11 bases identical to TRBD2. Germline V CDR1 and CDR2: KGHDR, SFDVKD. Losses at the gene ends were 7 bases for V and 1 base for J; bases not matched to a gene: 7. The length of the CDR3 is 16 residues. CDR3 in amino acids: CATSRGTSGFQETQYF. The CDR3 nucleotides read TGTGCCACCAGCCGCGGGACTAGCGGATTCCAAGAGACCCAGTACTTC.

This clonotype occurred many times. The chain has TRBV4-3 and TRBJ2-2; D remains ambiguous. V was cut by 2 bases and J by 7 bases, with 11 bases left in between. The CDR3 totals 14 residues. Germline V gene lookup returns CDR1 LGHNA and CDR2 YSLEER. The CDR3 loop is CASSQPQENGELFF. The CDR3 coding sequence is TGCGCCAGCAGCCAACCCCAGGAGAACGGGGAGCTGTTTTTT.

The gene calls are TRBV7-2 and TRBJ2-1, with a weak D call TRBD2 (6 bases). The CDR3 covers 14 residues. From germline, CDR1 is SGHTA and CDR2 FQGNSA. V was cut by 4 bases and J by 7 bases, with 14 bases left in between. The CDR3 here is CASSYYIGGNEQFF. DNA for the CDR3: TGTGCCAGCAGCTATTACATCGGGGGTAATGAGCAGTTCTTC.

The chain recombines TRBV7-9 with TRBJ2-2; tentative D call: TRBD2 (5 bases). V was pared by 5 bases and J by 4 bases, with 14 bases between. There are 15 residues in the CDR3. Germline V CDR1 and CDR2: SEHNR, FQNEAQ (reference sequence). In nucleotides, the CDR3 is TGTGCCAGCAGCAGCCCTAGCTCCCCCACCGGGGAGCTGTTTTTT. It specifies CASSSPSSPTGELFF.